These 32 T cell receptor beta chains were sequenced from one sample in a study of CD8+ T cells in alopecia areata. cDNA reverse transcribed from extracted RNA served as the sequencing template. Sequencing used immunoSEQ multiplex PCR; TCRdb keeps in-frame clones, though not all of them. The top ten clones hold around 15% of a sample with approximately 180,000 clones, 58% of them seen once. Indicated treatment: oral pan-JAK inhibitor, 5-10 mg twice daily. The specimen was CD4+ T cells sorted from blood, collected between weeks 55 and 65, from a patient treated with tofacitinib. The source is a human donor with alopecia areata.

This rearrangement joins TRBV2 to TRBJ1-6; no firm D call. Germline loops: CDR1 SNHLY, CDR2 FYNNEI. This CDR3 spans 13 amino acids. V was clipped by 4 bases and J by 7 bases, with 8 bases between them. The CDR3 coding sequence is TGTGCCAGCAGTGGGGATTGGAATTCACCCCTCCACTTT. It yields the protein CASSGDWNSPLHF.

This clone was counted only a few times. The CDR3 protein is CASSEAHGQSGTQYF. CDR3 nucleotide sequence: TGTGCCAGCAGTGAAGCGCACGGCCAGTCTGGGACCCAGTACTTC. The chain is built from TRBV2 and TRBJ2-5; no clear D. Trimming stripped 0 bases from V and 7 bases from J, with 15 bases between. Germline V CDR1 and CDR2: SNHLY, FYNNEI. The CDR3 has 15 amino acids.

In DNA, the CDR3 is TGTGCCAGCAGCTTAGAAACTAGCGGGTCCCAGTACTTC. Translated, it gives CASSLETSGSQYF. V and J are TRBV11-2 and TRBJ2-5; 9 nucleotides match TRBD2. Germline V gene lookup returns CDR1 SGHAT and CDR2 FQNNGV. V lost 0 bases and J lost 9; bases outside the gene matches: 2. There are 13 residues in the CDR3. Full variable domain (rest looked up from reference TRBV11-2 and TRBJ2-5): EAGVAQSPRYKIIEKRQSVAFWCNPISGHATLYWYQQILGQGPKLLIQFQNNGVVDDSQLPKDRFSAERLKGVDSTLKIQPAKLEDSAVYLCASSLETSGSQYFGPGTRLLVL.

This rearrangement joins TRBV9 to TRBJ1-5, with D tentatively TRBD1 (5 bases). V was pared by 0 bases and J by 2 bases, with 9 bases between. The CDR3 is 15 amino acids. Germline CDR1 SGDLS, CDR2 YYNGEE. The CDR3 sequence is CASSVGQGGNQPQHF. In DNA, the CDR3 is TGTGCCAGCAGCGTAGGGCAGGGTGGCAATCAGCCCCAGCATTTT.

The chain is built from TRBV29-1 and TRBJ2-7; D remains unclear. V shed 7 bases and J shed 1 base, with 8 bases lying between them. The CDR3 consists of 11 residues. Germline CDR1 and CDR2: SQVTM and ANQGSEA. The CDR3 sequence is CSGLHSYEQYF. The CDR3, as DNA: TGCAGCGGGTTACATTCCTACGAGCAGTACTTC.

The chain uses TRBV18 and TRBJ1-2, with D maybe TRBD1 (5 bases). The CDR3 is made up of 14 amino acids. V was pared by 5 bases and J by 4 bases, with 14 bases between. Germline V gene data show CDR1 as KGHSH and CDR2 as LQKENI. CDR3 sequence reads: CASSSRAQVYGYTF. CDR3 DNA: TGTGCCAGCTCATCCAGGGCGCAAGTCTATGGCTACACCTTC.

The chain uses TRBV6-1 and TRBJ2-3; D is possibly TRBD1 or TRBD2 (6 bases each). Trimming cost V 6 bases and J 0 bases, with 13 bases left between them. Germline V gene sequence: CDR1 MNHNS, CDR2 SASEGT. This CDR3 is built from 15 residues. The CDR3: CASSSRGRSTDTQYF. Written as DNA, the CDR3 is TGTGCCAGCAGCTCCCGGGGGCGGAGCACAGATACGCAGTATTTT.

V and J are TRBV18 and TRBJ1-4; the D is unclear. Per germline, CDR1 KGHSH and CDR2 LQKENI. V was clipped by 2 bases and J by 4 bases, with 2 bases between them. This CDR3 is built from 12 residues. Here the CDR3 DNA reads TGTGCCAGCTCACCAGATAATGAAAAACTGTTTTTT. Its protein product is CASSPDNEKLFF.

The chain couples TRBV7-6 to TRBJ1-6, with TRBD1 as a possible D gene (6 bases). CDR3 length equals 15 residues. V dropped 5 bases and J dropped 4 bases, with 12 bases sitting between them. Looked up from germline, CDR1 is SGHVS and CDR2 is FNYEAQ. DNA of the CDR3: TGTGCCAGCAGCCCGGACAGCCGATATAATTCACCCCTCCACTTT. This sequence encodes CASSPDSRYNSPLHF.

This chain links TRBV29-1 with TRBJ1-3; D is possibly TRBD1 (6 bases). V was trimmed by 5 bases and J by 1 base, leaving 9 bases between them. The CDR3 spans 13 residues. Germline V gives CDR1 SQVTM, CDR2 ANQGSEA. The CDR3 region is CSVQGISGNTIYF. DNA for the CDR3: TGCAGCGTTCAGGGGATTTCTGGAAACACCATATATTTT.

This clone has only one observation. J is TRBJ2-7 and V is TRBV7-9, with 10 positions matching TRBD1. In germline, CDR1 is SEHNR, CDR2 FQNEAQ (reference sequence). J lost 2 bases, V lost 5 bases, and 3 bases had no gene match. This CDR3 has 14 amino acids. The CDR3 sequence: CASSTGQGTYEQYF. DNA for the CDR3: TGTGCCAGCAGCACGGGACAGGGGACCTACGAGCAGTACTTC.

The chain joins TRBV25-1 to TRBJ1-2; D is ambiguous. Deletions cut 3 bases from V and 4 bases from J, with 9 bases between. This CDR3 is 13 amino acids long. Germline V gene sequence: CDR1 MGHDK, CDR2 SYGVNS. The CDR3 protein is CASSEGFVYGYTF. The CDR3, as DNA: TGTGCCAGCAGTGAGGGTTTCGTCTATGGCTACACCTTC.

The rearrangement links TRBV29-1 to TRBJ1-3; D may be TRBD1 (5 bases). Germline values: CDR1 SQVTM, CDR2 ANQGSEA. The CDR3 consists of 11 residues. V lost 7 bases, J lost 8 bases, and 12 bases lay in between. This CDR3 is CSAAGHDTIYF. In nucleotides, the CDR3 is TGCAGCGCGGCAGGGCACGACACCATATATTTT.

The V call is TRBV5-6, the J call TRBJ1-2; TRBD1 matches 9 bases. The CDR3 covers 16 residues. After removal of 6 bases from V and 4 bases from J, the junction contained 13 bases not matched to a gene. The germline CDR1 and CDR2 sequences are SGHDT and YYEEEE. CDR3 DNA sequence: TGTGCCAGCATCGCCAACGGTCCGACAGGGGGCTATGGCTACACCTTC. It codes for CASIANGPTGGYGYTF.

The V and J genes are TRBV4-1 and TRBJ2-7; 9 nucleotides line up with TRBD2. CDR1 is MGHRA and CDR2 is YSYEKL in the germline V gene. The CDR3 consists of 17 residues. After removal of 1 base from V and 2 bases from J, the junction contained 9 bases not matched to a gene. The CDR3 loop is CASSQAPGGTSPYEQYF. The DNA of the CDR3 is TGCGCCAGCAGCCAAGCTCCAGGGGGGACTAGCCCCTACGAGCAGTACTTC.

This clone was detected a few times. CDR3 protein: CASSLRQSNQPQHF. CDR3 coding DNA: TGTGCCAGCAGCTTAAGGCAGAGCAATCAGCCCCAGCATTTT. V gene TRBV7-8 combines with J gene TRBJ1-5; unclear D gene. Trimming took off 2 bases at V and 1 base at J, with 6 bases between the two ends. The length of the CDR3 is 14 residues. CDR1 and CDR2 (germline): SGHVS, FQNEAQ.

J is TRBJ1-6 and V is TRBV27; D is possibly TRBD1 (6 bases). Trimming took off 5 bases at V and 7 bases at J, with 15 bases between the two ends. The CDR3 extends over 15 amino acids. CDR1 and CDR2 (germline): MNHEY, SMNVEV (reference sequence). The CDR3 nucleotides are TGTGCCAGCAGTCCCCGGGGGCAGAGGAATTCACCCCTCCACTTT. Translation gives CASSPRGQRNSPLHF.

This chain's CDR3 is CAWSAGTGTANEKLFF. CDR3 nucleotide sequence: TGTGCCTGGAGCGCCGGGACCGGGACAGCTAATGAAAAACTGTTTTTT. V is TRBV30 and J is TRBJ1-4; 7 bases agree with TRBD1. CDR1 and CDR2 from the germline V gene are GTSNPN and SVGIG (reference sequence). V was pared by 3 bases and J by 3 bases, with 10 bases of the junction left unmatched. The length of the CDR3 is 16 residues.

This clone was recorded many times. The CDR3 sequence: CASAIGEMGTEAFF. DNA of the CDR3: TGTGCCAGTGCGATAGGCGAGATGGGGACTGAAGCTTTCTTT. This chain connects TRBV19 to TRBJ1-1; D gene uncertain. CDR1 is LNHDA and CDR2 is SQIVND in the germline V gene (reference sequence). The V end lost 8 bases, the J end lost 5 bases, and 18 bases lay between the germline ends. There are 14 residues in the CDR3.

The genes are TRBV5-5 and TRBJ2-1; D not resolved. The germline V gene has CDR1 SGHKS and CDR2 YYEKEE (reference sequence). The ends were cut back, 0 bases at V and 14 bases at J, with 12 bases in the middle. The CDR3 runs 12 residues. Here the CDR3 DNA reads TGTGCCAGCAGCTTGGTGGAGATCCGAGAGTTCTTC. As protein: CASSLVEIREFF. Full variable domain (remainder filled in from reference TRBV5-5 and TRBJ2-1): DAGVTQSPTHLIKTRGQQVTLRCSPISGHKSVSWYQQVLGQGPQFIFQYYEKEERGRGNFPDRFSARQFPNYSSELNVNALLLGDSALYLCASSLVEIREFFGPGTRLTVL.

The CDR3 DNA follows: TGCAGCGTCCAGGGGGCCTCCTACAATGAGCAGTTCTTC. This gives the protein CSVQGASYNEQFF. The J gene is TRBJ2-1, the V gene TRBV29-1, with 8 positions matching TRBD1. In germline, CDR1 is SQVTM, CDR2 ANQGSEA. The CDR3 has 13 amino acids. Losses at the gene ends were 6 bases for V and 0 bases for J; bases not matched to a gene: 1.

This clone turned up a few times. The chain is built from TRBV29-1 and TRBJ2-3; 9 bases are shared with TRBD1. V dropped 4 bases and J dropped 3; count of bases not matched to a gene: 8. CDR1 and CDR2 (germline): SQVTM, ANQGSEA. This CDR3 has 15 amino acids. CDR3 sequence: CSVGRGTGSTDTQYF. The CDR3 bases are TGCAGCGTTGGCCGGGGGACAGGGTCTACAGATACGCAGTATTTT.

This clone was seen only once. The CDR3 nucleotides are TGTGCCAGCTCACCAGGGACAGCGGTGGGCCAGCCCCAGCATTTT. It specifies CASSPGTAVGQPQHF. The genes are TRBV18 and TRBJ1-5; 7 bases match TRBD1. With 2 bases clipped from V and 7 bases from J, the junction kept 8 bases outside the gene matches. The CDR3 consists of 15 residues. Germline CDR1 reads KGHSH; CDR2 reads LQKENI.

The chain has TRBV30 and TRBJ2-5; 7 positions agree with TRBD2. The germline V gene encodes CDR1 GTSNPN and CDR2 SVGIG (reference sequence). V shed 3 bases and J 7 bases; nucleotides not matched to a gene: 8. This CDR3 has 13 amino acids. The CDR3 region is CAWSPGTTATQYF. The CDR3 DNA reads TGTGCCTGGAGCCCCGGGACTACCGCGACCCAGTACTTC. Full variable domain (missing parts from reference TRBV30 and TRBJ2-5): SQTIHQWPATLVQPVGSPLSLECTVEGTSNPNLYWYRQAAGRGLQLLFYSVGIGQISSEVPQNLSASRPQDRQFILSSKKLLLSDSGFYLCAWSPGTTATQYFGPGTRLLVL.

The rearrangement links TRBV5-1 to TRBJ2-1, with 9 bases matching TRBD2. V was clipped by 3 bases and J by 4 bases; unmatched bases: 5. The V gene's germline CDR1 is SGHRS and CDR2 YFSETQ. The CDR3 covers 15 residues. The DNA of the CDR3 is TGCGCCAGCAGCTCTAGCGGGGCGGTATACAATGAGCAGTTCTTC. Translation: CASSSSGAVYNEQFF. Full variable domain (missing parts from reference TRBV5-1 and TRBJ2-1): KAGVTQTPRYLIKTRGQQVTLSCSPISGHRSVSWYQQTPGQGLQFLFEYFSETQRNKGNFPGRFSGRQFSNSRSEMNVSTLELGDSALYLCASSSSGAVYNEQFFGPGTRLTVL.

The rearrangement uses TRBV14 and TRBJ2-4, with TRBD1 as a possible D gene (6 bases). The CDR3 extends over 18 amino acids. Trimming took 5 bases from V and 0 from J, leaving 20 bases between them. The germline V gene encodes CDR1 SGHDN and CDR2 FVKESK. The CDR3 here is CASSERDNQHIAKNIQYF. The CDR3 coding sequence is TGTGCCAGCAGCGAACGGGACAACCAACATATAGCCAAAAACATTCAGTACTTC.

This chain links TRBV2 with TRBJ1-1, with D possibly TRBD1 on 6 matching bases. Trimming removed 2 bases from V and 1 base from J, with 8 bases in between. Germline loops: CDR1 SNHLY, CDR2 FYNNEI. This CDR3 has 14 amino acids. CDR3 loop: CASSENRENTEAFF. The DNA for the CDR3 is TGTGCCAGCAGTGAAAACAGGGAGAACACTGAAGCTTTCTTT.

The chain employs TRBV29-1 and TRBJ1-2; 8 bases are a match to TRBD1. V lost 0 bases to trimming and J lost 8 bases; unmatched junction nucleotides: 11. Germline V gives CDR1 SQVTM, CDR2 ANQGSEA. The CDR3 covers 15 residues. This CDR3 is CSVEDVGDRPYGYTF. CDR3 coding DNA: TGCAGCGTTGAAGATGTTGGGGACAGGCCCTACGGCTACACCTTC.

DNA for the CDR3: TGTGCCTGGAGTCGGACAGGGGGCTCCACAGATACGCAGTATTTT. Its protein is CAWSRTGGSTDTQYF. The chain combines TRBV30 with TRBJ2-3, with 11 bases fitting TRBD1. With V trimmed by 2 bases and J by 2 bases, 3 bases remained unmatched. Germline-derived CDR1 and CDR2 are GTSNPN and SVGIG (reference sequence). This CDR3 is built from 15 residues.

This clone turned up a few times. The rearrangement joins TRBV10-3 to TRBJ1-3, with 8 bases fitting TRBD1. J gave up 1 base and V 6 bases, and 2 bases lay outside the gene matches. The CDR3 is made up of 14 amino acids. Germline loops: CDR1 ENHRY, CDR2 SYGVKD. CDR3 nucleotides: TGTGCCATCAGACGGACAGGGTCTGGAAACACCATATATTTT. This sequence encodes CAIRRTGSGNTIYF.

The J gene is TRBJ2-3, the V gene TRBV7-2; D possibly corresponds to TRBD2 (7 bases). Germline V gene sequence: CDR1 SGHTA, CDR2 FQGNSA. V was pared by 2 bases and J by 3 bases, with 18 bases between. CDR3 length: 17 residues. CDR3 DNA: TGTGCCAGCAGCTTATCGGGCGGGGGCGGCTGGACAGATACGCAGTATTTT. Its protein product is CASSLSGGGGWTDTQYF.

V usage is TRBV14 and J usage is TRBJ2-3; D possibly uses TRBD1 or TRBD2 (5 bases each). Germline values: CDR1 SGHDN, CDR2 FVKESK. There are 16 residues in the CDR3. The ends were cut back, 4 bases at V and 0 bases at J, with 14 bases in the middle. CDR3 sequence (DNA): TGTGCCAGCAGCCCTCTGGGACCCCGTAGCACAGATACGCAGTATTTT. This codes for CASSPLGPRSTDTQYF.